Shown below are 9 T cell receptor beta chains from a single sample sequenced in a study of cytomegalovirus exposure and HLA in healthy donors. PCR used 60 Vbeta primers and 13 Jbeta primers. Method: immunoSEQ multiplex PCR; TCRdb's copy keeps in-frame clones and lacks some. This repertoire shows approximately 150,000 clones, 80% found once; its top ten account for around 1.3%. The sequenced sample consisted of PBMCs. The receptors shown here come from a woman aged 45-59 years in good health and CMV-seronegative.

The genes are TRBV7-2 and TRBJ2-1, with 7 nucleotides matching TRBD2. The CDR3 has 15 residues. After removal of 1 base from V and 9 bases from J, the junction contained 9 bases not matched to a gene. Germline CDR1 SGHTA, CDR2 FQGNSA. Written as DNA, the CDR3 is TGTGCCAGCAGCTTAGTTGTGGGAGGGCCCGGTGAGCAGTTCTTC. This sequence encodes CASSLVVGGPGEQFF.

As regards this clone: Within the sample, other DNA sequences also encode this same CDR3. CDR3 amino acids: CASSQGGLRKLFF. CDR3 in DNA: TGTGCCAGCAGCCAAGGGGGGCTCAGAAAACTGTTTTTT. The J gene is TRBJ1-4, the V gene TRBV4-2; possibly TRBD1 for D (6 bases). V lost 1 base, J lost 10 bases, and 10 bases lay in between. Germline V gene sequence: CDR1 LGHNA, CDR2 YNFKEQ. The CDR3 has 13 amino acids.

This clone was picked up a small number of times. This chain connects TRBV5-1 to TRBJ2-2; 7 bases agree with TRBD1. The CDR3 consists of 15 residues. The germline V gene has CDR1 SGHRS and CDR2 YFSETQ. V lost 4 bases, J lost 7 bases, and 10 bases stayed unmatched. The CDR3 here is CASSLHRGADGELFF. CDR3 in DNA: TGCGCCAGCAGCCTCCACAGGGGAGCGGACGGGGAGCTGTTTTTT.

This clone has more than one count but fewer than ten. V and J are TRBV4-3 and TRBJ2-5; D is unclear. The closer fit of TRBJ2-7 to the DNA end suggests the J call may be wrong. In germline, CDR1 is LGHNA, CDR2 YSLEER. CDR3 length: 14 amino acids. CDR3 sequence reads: CASSQDPGSYEQYF. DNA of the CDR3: TGCGCCAGCAGCCAAGACCCAGGTTCCTACGAGCAGTACTTC.

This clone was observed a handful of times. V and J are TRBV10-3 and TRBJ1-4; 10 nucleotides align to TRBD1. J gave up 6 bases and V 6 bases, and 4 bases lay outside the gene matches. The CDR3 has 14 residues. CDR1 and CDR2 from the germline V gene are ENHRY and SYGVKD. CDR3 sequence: CAIRDGTGDEKLFF. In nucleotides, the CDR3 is TGTGCCATCAGAGACGGGACAGGGGATGAAAAACTGTTTTTT.

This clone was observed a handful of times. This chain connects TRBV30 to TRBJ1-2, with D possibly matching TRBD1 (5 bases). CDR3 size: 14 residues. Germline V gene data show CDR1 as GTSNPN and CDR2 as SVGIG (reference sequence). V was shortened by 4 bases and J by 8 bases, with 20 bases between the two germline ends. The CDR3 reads CAWTVTSWRGGYTF. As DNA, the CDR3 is TGTGCCTGGACCGTGACAAGCTGGAGGGGAGGCTACACCTTC. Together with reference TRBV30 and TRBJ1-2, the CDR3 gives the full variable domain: SQTIHQWPATLVQPVGSPLSLECTVEGTSNPNLYWYRQAAGRGLQLLFYSVGIGQISSEVPQNLSASRPQDRQFILSSKKLLLSDSGFYLCAWTVTSWRGGYTFGSGTRLTVV.

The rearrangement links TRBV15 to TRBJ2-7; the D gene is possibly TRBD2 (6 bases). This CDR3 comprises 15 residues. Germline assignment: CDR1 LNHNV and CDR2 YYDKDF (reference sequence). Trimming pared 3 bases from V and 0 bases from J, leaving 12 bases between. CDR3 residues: CATSSFRGSSYEQYF. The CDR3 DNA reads TGTGCCACCAGCAGTTTTCGGGGGAGCTCCTACGAGCAGTACTTC.

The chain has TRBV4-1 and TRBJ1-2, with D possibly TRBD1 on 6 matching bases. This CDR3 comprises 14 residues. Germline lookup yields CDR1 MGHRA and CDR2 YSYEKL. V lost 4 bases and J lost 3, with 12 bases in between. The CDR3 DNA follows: TGCGCCAGCAGCCTCAGGGAGGGGGACTATGGCTACACCTTC. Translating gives CASSLREGDYGYTF.

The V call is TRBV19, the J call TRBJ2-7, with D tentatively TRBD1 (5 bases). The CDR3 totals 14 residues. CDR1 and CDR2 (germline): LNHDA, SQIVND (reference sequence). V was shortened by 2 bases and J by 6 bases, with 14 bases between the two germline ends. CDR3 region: CASSIIPQGTEQYF. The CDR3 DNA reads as TGTGCCAGTAGTATAATCCCGCAGGGTACCGAGCAGTACTTC.